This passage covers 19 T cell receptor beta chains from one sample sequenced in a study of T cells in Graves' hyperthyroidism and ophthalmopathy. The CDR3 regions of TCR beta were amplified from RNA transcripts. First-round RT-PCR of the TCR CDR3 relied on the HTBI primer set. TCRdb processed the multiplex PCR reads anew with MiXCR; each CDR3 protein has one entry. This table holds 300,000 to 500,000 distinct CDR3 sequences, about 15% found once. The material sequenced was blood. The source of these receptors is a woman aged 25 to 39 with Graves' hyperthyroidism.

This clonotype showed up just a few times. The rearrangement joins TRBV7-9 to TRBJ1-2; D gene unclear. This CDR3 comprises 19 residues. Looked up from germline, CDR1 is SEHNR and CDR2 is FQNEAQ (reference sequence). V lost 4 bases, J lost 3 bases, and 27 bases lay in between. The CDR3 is CASSSRPPLLGSEDYGYTF. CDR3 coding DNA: TGTGCCAGCAGCTCTAGACCCCCACTTCTAGGTTCCGAGGACTATGGCTACACCTTC.

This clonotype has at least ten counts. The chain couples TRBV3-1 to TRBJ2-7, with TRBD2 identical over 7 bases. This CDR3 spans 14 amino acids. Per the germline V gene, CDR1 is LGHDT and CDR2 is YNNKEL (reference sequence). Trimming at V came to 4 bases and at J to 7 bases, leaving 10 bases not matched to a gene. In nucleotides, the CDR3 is TGTGCCAGCAGCCGGGCCCGGGAGGCAAGTGAGCAGTACTTC. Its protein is CASSRAREASEQYF.

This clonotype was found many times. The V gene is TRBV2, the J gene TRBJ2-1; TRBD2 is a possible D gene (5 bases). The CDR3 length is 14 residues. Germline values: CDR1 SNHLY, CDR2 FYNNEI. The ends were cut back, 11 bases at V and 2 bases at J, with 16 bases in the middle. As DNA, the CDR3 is TGTGCCGGTAAACTAGAGGCGGCCTACAATGAGCAGTTCTTC. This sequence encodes CAGKLEAAYNEQFF.

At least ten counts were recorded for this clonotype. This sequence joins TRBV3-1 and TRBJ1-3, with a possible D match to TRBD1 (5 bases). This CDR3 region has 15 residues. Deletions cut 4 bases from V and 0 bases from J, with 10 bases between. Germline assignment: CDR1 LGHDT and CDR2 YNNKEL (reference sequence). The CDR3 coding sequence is TGTGCCAGCAGCCGGGACCCCGACTCTGGAAACACCATATATTTT. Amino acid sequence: CASSRDPDSGNTIYF.

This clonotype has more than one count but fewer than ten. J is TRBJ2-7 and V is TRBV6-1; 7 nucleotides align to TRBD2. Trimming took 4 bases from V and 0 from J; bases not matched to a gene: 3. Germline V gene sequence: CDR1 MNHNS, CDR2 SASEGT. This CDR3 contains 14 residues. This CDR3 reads CASSARLASYEQYF. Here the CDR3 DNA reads TGTGCCAGCAGTGCTAGACTAGCCTCCTACGAGCAGTACTTC.

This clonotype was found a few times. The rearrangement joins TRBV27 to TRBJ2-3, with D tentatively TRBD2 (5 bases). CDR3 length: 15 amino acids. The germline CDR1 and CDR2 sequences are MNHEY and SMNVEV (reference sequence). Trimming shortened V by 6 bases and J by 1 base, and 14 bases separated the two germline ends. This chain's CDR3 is CASSKSGFRTDTQYF. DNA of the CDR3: TGTGCCAGCAGCAAATCGGGGTTTCGCACAGATACGCAGTATTTT.

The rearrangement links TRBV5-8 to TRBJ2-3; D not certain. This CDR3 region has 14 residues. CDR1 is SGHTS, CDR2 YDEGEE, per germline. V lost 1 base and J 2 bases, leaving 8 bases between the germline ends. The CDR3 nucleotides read TGTGCCAGCAGCTTGCCGGGCCCCACAGATACGCAGTATTTT. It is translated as CASSLPGPTDTQYF.

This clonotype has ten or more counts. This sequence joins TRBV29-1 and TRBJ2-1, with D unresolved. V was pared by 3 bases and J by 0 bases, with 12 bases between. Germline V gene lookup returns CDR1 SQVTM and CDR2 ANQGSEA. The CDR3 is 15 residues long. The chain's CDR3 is CSVEGFSSSYNEQFF. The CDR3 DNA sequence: TGCAGCGTTGAGGGGTTCTCTAGCTCCTACAATGAGCAGTTCTTC.

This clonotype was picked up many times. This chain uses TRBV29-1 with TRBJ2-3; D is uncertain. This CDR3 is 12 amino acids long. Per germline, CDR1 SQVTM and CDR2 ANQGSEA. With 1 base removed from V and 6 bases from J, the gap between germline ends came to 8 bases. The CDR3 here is CSVEGPGDTQYF. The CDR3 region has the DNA TGCAGCGTTGAAGGTCCAGGCGATACGCAGTATTTT.

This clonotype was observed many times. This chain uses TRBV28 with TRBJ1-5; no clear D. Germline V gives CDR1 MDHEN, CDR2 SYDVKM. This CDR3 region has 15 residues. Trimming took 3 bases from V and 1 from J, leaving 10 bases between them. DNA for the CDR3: TGTGCCAGCAGTTTGATGGATGGAAGCAATCAGCCCCAGCATTTT. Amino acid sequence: CASSLMDGSNQPQHF.

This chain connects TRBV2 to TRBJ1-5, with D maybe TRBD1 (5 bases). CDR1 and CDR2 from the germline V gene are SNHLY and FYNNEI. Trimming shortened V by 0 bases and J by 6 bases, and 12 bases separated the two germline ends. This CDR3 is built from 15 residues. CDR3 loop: CASSEALGAAQPQHF. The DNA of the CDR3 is TGTGCCAGCAGTGAAGCGCTAGGGGCGGCTCAGCCCCAGCATTTT.

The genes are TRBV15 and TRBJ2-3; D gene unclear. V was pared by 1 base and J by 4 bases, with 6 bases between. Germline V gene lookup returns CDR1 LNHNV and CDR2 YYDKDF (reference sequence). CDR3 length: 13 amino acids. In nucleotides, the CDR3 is TGTGCCACCAGCAGAGCCGTAGCAGATACGCAGTATTTT. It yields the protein CATSRAVADTQYF.

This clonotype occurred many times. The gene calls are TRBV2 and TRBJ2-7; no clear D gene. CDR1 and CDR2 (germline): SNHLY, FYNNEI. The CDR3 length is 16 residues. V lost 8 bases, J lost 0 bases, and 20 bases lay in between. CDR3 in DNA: TGTGCCAGCGGTGGGCGAGCGCGAACGAGCTCCTACGAGCAGTACTTC. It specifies CASGGRARTSSYEQYF.

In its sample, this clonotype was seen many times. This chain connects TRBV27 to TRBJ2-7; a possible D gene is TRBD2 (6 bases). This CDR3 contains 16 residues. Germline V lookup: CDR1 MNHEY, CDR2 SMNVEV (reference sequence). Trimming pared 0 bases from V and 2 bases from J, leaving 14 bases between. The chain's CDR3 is CASSLSGLGTPYEQYF. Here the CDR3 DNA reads TGTGCCAGCAGTTTATCGGGACTTGGGACCCCCTACGAGCAGTACTTC.

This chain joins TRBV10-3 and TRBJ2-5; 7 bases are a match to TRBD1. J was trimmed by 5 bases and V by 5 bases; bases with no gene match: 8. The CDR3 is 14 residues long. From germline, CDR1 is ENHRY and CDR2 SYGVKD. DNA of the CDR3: TGTGCCATCAGTTCGGGACAGTCAGGGGAGACCCAGTACTTC. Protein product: CAISSGQSGETQYF.

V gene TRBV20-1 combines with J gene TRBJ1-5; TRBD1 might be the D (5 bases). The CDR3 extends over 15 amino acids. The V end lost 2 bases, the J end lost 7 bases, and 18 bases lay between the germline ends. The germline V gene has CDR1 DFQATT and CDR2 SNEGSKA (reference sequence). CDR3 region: CSARPRGGSAQPQHF. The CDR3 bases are TGCAGTGCTAGACCCCGGGGGGGGTCTGCGCAGCCCCAGCATTTT.

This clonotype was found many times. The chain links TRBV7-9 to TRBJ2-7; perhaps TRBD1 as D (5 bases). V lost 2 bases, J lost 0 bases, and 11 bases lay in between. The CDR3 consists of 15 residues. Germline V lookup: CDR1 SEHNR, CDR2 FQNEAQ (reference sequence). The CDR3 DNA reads TGTGCCAGCAGCTTACAGGGCAGGTTCTCCTACGAGCAGTACTTC. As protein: CASSLQGRFSYEQYF.

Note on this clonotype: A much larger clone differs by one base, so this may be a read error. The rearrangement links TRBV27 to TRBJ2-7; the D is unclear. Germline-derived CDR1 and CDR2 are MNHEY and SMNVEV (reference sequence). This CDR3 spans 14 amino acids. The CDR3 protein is CAGSFKVRDMKQYF. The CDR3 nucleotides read TGTGCCGGCAGTTTTAAAGTGAGAGATATGAAGCAGTACTTC.

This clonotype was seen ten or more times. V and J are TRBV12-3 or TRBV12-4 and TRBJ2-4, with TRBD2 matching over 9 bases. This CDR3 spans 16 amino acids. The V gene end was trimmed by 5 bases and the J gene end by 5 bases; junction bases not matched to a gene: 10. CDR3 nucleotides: TGTGCCAGCAGTGAAAATATGGGACTAGCACAAAACATTCAGTACTTC. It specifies CASSENMGLAQNIQYF.